Following are 20 T cell receptor beta chains from one sample sequenced in a study of shared clonotypes between healthy human individuals. This table comes from immunoSEQ multiplex PCR, and its TCRdb copy is limited to in-frame clones, with some not included. The sample comprises about half a million clones, around 73% of which are singletons, and 12% rests with the top ten. The sample was PBMCs. These receptors were taken from a woman aged 40 to 50 in good health. Some clones in this sample may be carry-over from other donors' samples.

The chain employs TRBV30 and TRBJ2-7, with D possibly TRBD1 on 6 matching bases. Germline V gene sequence: CDR1 GTSNPN, CDR2 SVGIG (reference sequence). This CDR3 has 15 amino acids. V shed 2 bases and J shed 3 bases, with 17 bases lying between them. DNA for the CDR3: TGTGCCTGGAGTCTGACCAGGGGCAGGCTCTACGAGCAGTACTTC. It encodes CAWSLTRGRLYEQYF.

On this clone: A far larger clone lies a single base away; this is likely a read error. Other DNA sequences in this sample translate to the same CDR3. This chain connects TRBV11-2 to TRBJ2-7; D is possibly TRBD1 (5 bases). CDR1 and CDR2 (germline): SGHAT, FQNNGV. This CDR3 has 13 residues. The CDR3 bases are TGTGCCAGCAGCTTGCAGGGCTCCTATGAGCAGTACTTC. Residues: CASSLQGSYEQYF.

The chain carries TRBV2 and TRBJ2-1; 9 bases agree with TRBD2. Trimming removed 2 bases from V and 6 bases from J; junction bases left unmatched: 8. The CDR3 has 16 amino acids. Germline assignment: CDR1 SNHLY and CDR2 FYNNEI. The CDR3 DNA reads TGTGCCAGCAGTGAAAGGGGCGGGAGGGCCACCAATGAGCAGTTCTTC. It translates to CASSERGGRATNEQFF.

This clone has only a few counts. The chain couples TRBV7-8 to TRBJ1-5; 9 nucleotides align to TRBD1. Germline V gene data show CDR1 as SGHVS and CDR2 as FQNEAQ. This CDR3 has 16 residues. Trimming at V came to 5 bases and at J to 9 bases, leaving 14 bases not matched to a gene. CDR3 sequence reads: CASSGPGQGRGGPQHF. The CDR3 coding sequence is TGTGCCAGCAGCGGTCCGGGACAGGGCCGTGGAGGGCCCCAGCATTTT.

The V and J genes are TRBV4-2 and TRBJ2-7; D possibly uses TRBD1 or TRBD2 (5 bases each). The CDR3 covers 19 residues. Germline V lookup: CDR1 LGHNA, CDR2 YNFKEQ. V dropped 1 base and J dropped 4 bases, with 26 bases sitting between them. The CDR3 DNA reads TGTGCCAGCAGCCAAGTCCACCGGGACCCACCAACAGTGCCTTACGAGCAGTACTTC. It yields the protein CASSQVHRDPPTVPYEQYF.

The genes are TRBV5-8 and TRBJ2-5; TRBD2 matches at 14 bases. The V segment lost 1 base and the J segment 5 bases; nucleotides outside the gene matches: 10. CDR3 size: 18 residues. Germline V lookup: CDR1 SGHTS, CDR2 YDEGEE. The CDR3, as DNA: TGTGCCAGCAGCTTGCTGGGACTAGCGGGAGTATGGCTGGAGACCCAGTACTTC. Protein product: CASSLLGLAGVWLETQYF. Complete variable domain (other parts from reference TRBV5-8 and TRBJ2-5): EAGVTQSPTHLIKTRGQQATLRCSPISGHTSVYWYQQALGLGLQFLLWYDEGEERNRGNFPPRFSGRQFPNYSSELNVNALELEDSALYLCASSLLGLAGVWLETQYFGPGTRLLVL.

The chain combines TRBV13 with TRBJ2-1; D perhaps matches TRBD2 (5 bases). Trimming took off 4 bases at V and 3 bases at J, with 16 bases between the two ends. The CDR3 is 16 amino acids. Looked up from germline, CDR1 is PRHDT and CDR2 is FYEKMQ (reference sequence). CDR3: CASSSRSGSFYNEQFF. In DNA, the CDR3 is TGTGCCAGCAGCTCTCGATCGGGATCTTTCTACAATGAGCAGTTCTTC. Supplemented by reference TRBV13 and TRBJ2-1, the full variable domain reads AAGVIQSPRHLIKEKRETATLKCYPIPRHDTVYWYQQGPGQDPQFLISFYEKMQSDKGSIPDRFSAQQFSDYHSELNMSSLELGDSALYFCASSSRSGSFYNEQFFGPGTRLTVL.

This clone was counted at least ten times. The chain links TRBV10-3 to TRBJ2-7; 7 positions agree with TRBD1. Germline V gene sequence: CDR1 ENHRY, CDR2 SYGVKD. The CDR3 length is 13 residues. Trimming cost V 7 bases and J 0 bases; bases outside gene matches: 3. The CDR3 region has the DNA TGTGCCATCAAGGGGGCCCGCTCCTACGAGCAGTACTTC. It translates to CAIKGARSYEQYF.

The genes are TRBV7-3 and TRBJ2-3; 12 bases match TRBD2. Trimming took 5 bases from V and 6 from J; bases not matched to a gene: 6. Germline V gene data show CDR1 as SGHTA and CDR2 as FQGTGA. CDR3 size: 15 residues. The CDR3 here is CASSPRLAGADTQYF. DNA of the CDR3: TGTGCCAGCAGCCCCCGACTAGCGGGAGCGGATACGCAGTATTTT.

The chain combines TRBV5-1 with TRBJ2-6; D might be TRBD1 or TRBD2, each matching 5 bases. Trimming stripped 3 bases from V and 0 bases from J, with 19 bases between. CDR1 and CDR2 (germline): SGHRS, YFSETQ. The CDR3 contains 19 residues. DNA of the CDR3: TGCGCCAGCAGCTCGACCGGGACCCCACGCCTCTCTGGGGCCAACGTCCTGACTTTC. It codes for CASSSTGTPRLSGANVLTF.

V gene TRBV7-2 combines with J gene TRBJ2-2, with D possibly being TRBD2 (5 bases). V gave up 1 base and J gave up 1 base, with 10 bases separating them. The CDR3 length is 16 residues. Germline V gives CDR1 SGHTA, CDR2 FQGNSA. The CDR3 DNA is TGTGCCAGCAGCTTAGTCTCAGGACTGAACACCGGGGAGCTGTTTTTT. Protein: CASSLVSGLNTGELFF.

CDR3 coding DNA: TGTGCCAGCAGCACGGGACTAGCGGGAGCGGTCGAGCAGTACTTC. This codes for CASSTGLAGAVEQYF. The chain combines TRBV7-2 with TRBJ2-7, with 14 bases lining up with TRBD2. The CDR3 totals 15 residues. Germline V CDR1 and CDR2: SGHTA, FQGNSA. The junction had 6 bases not matched to a gene; V was cut back by 5 bases and J by 6 bases.

The chain recombines TRBV7-2 with TRBJ1-2; 7 nucleotides match TRBD1. From germline, CDR1 is SGHTA and CDR2 FQGNSA. This CDR3 is 15 amino acids long. The V gene end was trimmed by 5 bases and the J gene end by 4 bases; junction bases not matched to a gene: 10. The CDR3 here is CASSERTGQAYGYTF. CDR3 DNA sequence: TGTGCCAGCAGCGAACGGACAGGCCAGGCCTATGGCTACACCTTC. Full variable domain (outside the CDR3, taken from reference TRBV7-2 and TRBJ1-2): GAGVSQSPSNKVTEKGKDVELRCDPISGHTALYWYRQSLGQGLEFLIYFQGNSAPDKSGLPSDRFSAERTGGSVSTLTIQRTQQEDSAVYLCASSERTGQAYGYTFGSGTRLTVV.

The chain has TRBV9 and TRBJ2-4; a weak D match, TRBD2 (6 bases). The CDR3 is 16 amino acids. The germline V gene encodes CDR1 SGDLS and CDR2 YYNGEE. The V end was cut by 0 bases, the J end by 1 base, with 11 bases between. CDR3 sequence (DNA): TGTGCCAGCAGCGTAGGGCAAGGGACTGCCAAAAACATTCAGTACTTC. Translation gives CASSVGQGTAKNIQYF.

The chain's CDR3 is CASSSRQGGEKLFF. The CDR3, as DNA: TGTGCCAGCAGCTCCAGACAGGGCGGTGAAAAACTGTTTTTT. The chain uses TRBV5-4 and TRBJ1-4; 7 bases agree with TRBD1. Trimming cost V 3 bases and J 7 bases; bases outside gene matches: 6. The germline V gene encodes CDR1 SGHNT and CDR2 YYREEE (reference sequence). The CDR3 extends over 14 amino acids.

CDR3 DNA sequence: TGTGCCAGCAGGCCCGACAGGGAGGGAAACGAGCAGTACTTC. The encoded protein is CASRPDREGNEQYF. V gene TRBV6-6 combines with J gene TRBJ2-7; D is perhaps TRBD1 or TRBD2 (7 bases each). V was pared by 6 bases and J by 5 bases, with 17 bases between. CDR3 length: 14 residues. Germline V gene data show CDR1 as MNHNY and CDR2 as SVGAGI (reference sequence).

The V and J genes are TRBV7-9 and TRBJ2-3, with no clear D. V dropped 5 bases and J dropped 1 base, with 10 bases sitting between them. CDR1 is SEHNR, CDR2 FQNEAQ, per germline (reference sequence). The CDR3 is 14 amino acids. In DNA form, the CDR3 reads TGTGCCAGCAGCCCCCCTGGGCGCACAGATACGCAGTATTTT. Encoded protein: CASSPPGRTDTQYF.

As to this clone: One end of the junction is discordant with germline, which a read error may explain. The V call is TRBV10-3, the J call TRBJ2-7; unclear D gene. This CDR3 comprises 12 residues. Germline CDR1 is ENHRY and CDR2 is SYGVKD. As DNA, the CDR3 is TGTGCCATCAGTGAGACGCCAGAACGGAGAATCTTC. The encoded protein is CAISETPERRIF.

Notes on this clone: A far larger clone lies a single base away; this is likely a read error. This chain links TRBV7-9 with TRBJ1-1; a weak D match, TRBD1 (5 bases). Germline V gene data show CDR1 as SEHNR and CDR2 as FQNEAQ (reference sequence). The length of the CDR3 is 14 residues. CDR3 region: CTSSFKGQSLEAFF. DNA for the CDR3: TGTACCAGCAGCTTCAAGGGGCAGAGCTTAGAAGCTTTCTTT. The entire variable domain, with the rest obtained from reference TRBV7-9 and TRBJ1-1, is as follows: DTGVSQNPRHKITKRGQNVTFRCDPISEHNRLYWYRQTLGQGPEFLTYFQNEAQLEKSRLLSDRFSAERPKGSFSTLEIQRTEQGDSAMYLCTSSFKGQSLEAFFGQGTRLTVV.

The gene calls are TRBV7-8 and TRBJ2-2, with D unresolved. Germline assignment: CDR1 SGHVS and CDR2 FQNEAQ. Trimming shortened V by 3 bases and J by 2 bases, and 10 bases separated the two germline ends. CDR3 size: 15 residues. Written as DNA, the CDR3 is TGTGCCAGCAGCTTGGAGCGCCTTAACACCGGGGAGCTGTTTTTT. Protein: CASSLERLNTGELFF.